Each of the 31 T cell receptor beta chains below was sequenced from the same sample in a study of shared clonotypes between healthy human individuals. Terminally differentiated effector memory CD45RA+ cells were excluded by CCR7 positive selection of CD45RO-negative cells. Clones were sequenced by immunoSEQ multiplex PCR, and TCRdb holds only the in-frame ones, with some missing. The sample lists millions of clones; roughly 91% were seen once. Sequencing was carried out using naive CD8+ T cells from PBMCs. These receptor sequences come from a man younger than 35 in good health. Some clones in this sample may be carry-over from other donors' samples.

V and J are TRBV6-6 and TRBJ1-2; possibly TRBD1 for D (6 bases). The CDR3 loop spans 15 amino acids. The germline V gene encodes CDR1 MNHNY and CDR2 SVGAGI (reference sequence). V lost 0 bases to trimming and J lost 3 bases, with 11 bases between them. The CDR3: CASSYSQGFDYGYTF. CDR3 nucleotide sequence: TGTGCCAGCAGTTACTCTCAGGGGTTCGACTATGGCTACACCTTC.

V gene TRBV15 combines with J gene TRBJ2-1; no definite D call. CDR3 size: 14 residues. V lost 0 bases, J lost 8 bases, and 11 bases lay in between. CDR1 is LNHNV, CDR2 YYDKDF, per germline (reference sequence). This chain's CDR3 is CATSRDRSWDEQFF. DNA of the CDR3: TGTGCCACCAGCAGAGATCGGAGCTGGGATGAGCAGTTCTTC.

The chain employs TRBV15 and TRBJ2-5; 9 nucleotides align to TRBD1. Germline assignment: CDR1 LNHNV and CDR2 YYDKDF (reference sequence). CDR3 length: 16 amino acids. With V trimmed by 3 bases and J by 5 bases, 10 bases remained unmatched. The CDR3 DNA sequence: TGTGCCACCAGCAGCACCAAACAGGGGGCATGGGAGACCCAGTACTTC. Translating it yields CATSSTKQGAWETQYF.

V and J are TRBV7-9 and TRBJ1-2; the match to TRBD1 covers 8 bases. Germline V gene sequence: CDR1 SEHNR, CDR2 FQNEAQ (reference sequence). The CDR3 totals 15 residues. V lost 0 bases, J lost 4 bases, and 4 bases stayed unmatched. The CDR3 sequence is CASSLAGQDLYGYTF. The CDR3 coding sequence is TGTGCCAGCAGCTTAGCGGGACAGGACCTCTATGGCTACACCTTC.

This rearrangement joins TRBV29-1 to TRBJ1-2; D is perhaps TRBD1 (5 bases). This CDR3 has 14 amino acids. Germline lookup yields CDR1 SQVTM and CDR2 ANQGSEA. V dropped 3 bases and J dropped 4 bases, with 15 bases sitting between them. CDR3 in amino acids: CSVDWSLGTYGYTF. The CDR3 DNA reads as TGCAGCGTTGACTGGTCTCTGGGGACCTATGGCTACACCTTC.

This clone was seen a single time. The chain is built from TRBV19 and TRBJ2-7; the D gene is possibly TRBD2 (6 bases). CDR1 is LNHDA and CDR2 is SQIVND in the germline V gene (reference sequence). With 5 bases removed from V and 0 bases from J, the gap between germline ends came to 26 bases. This CDR3 has 19 amino acids. As DNA, the CDR3 is TGTGCCAGTAGTCCCCTGGGCGGGGCTGCCGTACCGTTCTCCTACGAGCAGTACTTC. It encodes CASSPLGGAAVPFSYEQYF.

The genes are TRBV28 and TRBJ1-1, with TRBD1 matching over 9 bases. V lost 2 bases, J lost 1 base, and 5 bases stayed unmatched. The CDR3 has 16 amino acids. In germline, CDR1 is MDHEN, CDR2 SYDVKM. In DNA, the CDR3 is TGTGCCAGCAGTTTAGGACAGGGGCGTTGGAACACTGAAGCTTTCTTT. Amino acid sequence: CASSLGQGRWNTEAFF.

This sequence joins TRBV9 and TRBJ2-2, with D hard to call. Trimming took off 3 bases at V and 7 bases at J, with 10 bases between the two ends. Germline V CDR1 and CDR2: SGDLS, YYNGEE. The CDR3 has 13 residues. CDR3 DNA: TGTGCCAGCAGCGGCTACAACGGCGGGGAGCTGTTTTTT. Protein: CASSGYNGGELFF.

The rearrangement links TRBV4-3 to TRBJ2-3; 11 positions agree with TRBD2. Looked up from germline, CDR1 is LGHNA and CDR2 is YSLEER. V lost 3 bases, J lost 0 bases, and 8 bases stayed unmatched. The CDR3 is 18 amino acids. DNA of the CDR3: TGCGCCAGCAGCCAGACCGCTAGCGGGAGGACTAGCACAGATACGCAGTATTTT. Amino acid sequence: CASSQTASGRTSTDTQYF.

This chain connects TRBV10-3 to TRBJ2-5; D is unresolved. The V end lost 3 bases, the J end lost 1 base, and 9 bases lay between the germline ends. The CDR3 extends over 14 amino acids. Germline V gene data show CDR1 as ENHRY and CDR2 as SYGVKD. CDR3 nucleotides: TGTGCCATCAGTGAAGAGAAATTCCAAGAGACCCAGTACTTC. This encodes CAISEEKFQETQYF.

V is TRBV6-5 and J is TRBJ2-7; D remains unclear. Germline values: CDR1 MNHEY, CDR2 SVGAGI. The CDR3 spans 13 residues. V lost 5 bases and J 6 bases, leaving 14 bases between the germline ends. Here the CDR3 DNA reads TGTGCCAGCAGTATCCTCCGCAGAGGCGAGCAGTACTTC. Translated, it gives CASSILRRGEQYF.

The genes are TRBV6-6 and TRBJ2-4; possible D gene TRBD2, 6 bases. The V end lost 6 bases, the J end lost 1 base, and 16 bases lay between the germline ends. The CDR3 loop spans 16 amino acids. The germline V gene encodes CDR1 MNHNY and CDR2 SVGAGI (reference sequence). The CDR3 DNA reads TGTGCCAGCAGACCTCGGGGGATAGGGGCCAAAAACATTCAGTACTTC. It is translated as CASRPRGIGAKNIQYF.

V usage is TRBV27 and J usage is TRBJ2-2; 7 nucleotides align to TRBD1. This CDR3 has 15 amino acids. With V trimmed by 3 bases and J by 3 bases, 4 bases remained unmatched. Germline assignment: CDR1 MNHEY and CDR2 SMNVEV (reference sequence). The chain's CDR3 is CASSLTGSDTGELFF. In nucleotides, the CDR3 is TGTGCCAGCAGTTTGACAGGGTCTGACACCGGGGAGCTGTTTTTT.

The chain couples TRBV27 to TRBJ2-2; no clear D. CDR1 is MNHEY, CDR2 SMNVEV, per germline (reference sequence). Trimming shortened V by 2 bases and J by 4 bases, and 8 bases separated the two germline ends. This CDR3 contains 14 residues. The CDR3 coding sequence is TGTGCCAGCAGTTTAGTCCGGGTCACCGGGGAGCTGTTTTTT. This translates into CASSLVRVTGELFF.

The V call is TRBV7-6, the J call TRBJ2-7; D is perhaps TRBD2 (7 bases). This CDR3 has 14 amino acids. Trimming took 3 bases from V and 4 from J, leaving 13 bases between them. The germline V gene encodes CDR1 SGHVS and CDR2 FNYEAQ. This CDR3 reads CASSLGGAGYEQYF. Here the CDR3 DNA reads TGTGCCAGCAGCTTGGGGGGGGCAGGATACGAGCAGTACTTC.

The chain links TRBV7-3 to TRBJ2-1, with D maybe TRBD2 (5 bases). CDR1 is SGHTA, CDR2 FQGTGA, per germline. The CDR3 has 15 residues. Trimming removed 2 bases at V and 8 bases at J, with 16 bases between. CDR3 region: CASSLQGWLGDEQFF. CDR3 nucleotides: TGTGCCAGCAGCTTACAAGGGTGGTTGGGAGATGAGCAGTTCTTC.

With respect to this clone: Other DNA sequences from this sample encode an identical CDR3 as well. The V call is TRBV4-1, the J call TRBJ2-7; D unclear. Germline-derived CDR1 and CDR2 are MGHRA and YSYEKL. CDR3 length: 13 residues. V dropped 2 bases and J dropped 3 bases, with 8 bases sitting between them. The CDR3 loop is CASSQRKSYEQYF. The CDR3 DNA reads as TGCGCCAGCAGCCAACGGAAGAGCTACGAGCAGTACTTC.

This clone was detected once. Other DNA sequences of this sample code for an identical CDR3. The chain carries TRBV10-1 and TRBJ2-7, with unresolved D. This CDR3 region has 13 residues. CDR1 WNHNN and CDR2 SYGVQD come from the germline V gene (reference sequence). Trimming left V 2 bases short and J 2 bases short, with 7 bases between. In DNA form, the CDR3 reads TGCGCCAGCAGTGAGGGCAGAACCTACGAGCAGTACTTC. Protein sequence: CASSEGRTYEQYF.

This clone has only a few counts. Here the CDR3 reads CASSPAGTGGINQPQHF. DNA of the CDR3: TGTGCCAGCAGCCCTGCCGGGACAGGGGGTATCAATCAGCCCCAGCATTTT. The chain employs TRBV28 and TRBJ1-5, with 11 bases lining up with TRBD1. Germline V gene lookup returns CDR1 MDHEN and CDR2 SYDVKM. The CDR3 spans 17 residues. The ends lost 6 bases at V and 3 bases at J; junction bases unmatched: 10.

The chain is built from TRBV6-5 and TRBJ2-7, with D hard to call. The CDR3 extends over 15 amino acids. V was pared by 0 bases and J by 6 bases, with 15 bases between. Germline values: CDR1 MNHEY, CDR2 SVGAGI. The CDR3 spells CASSYSIRRAGEQYF. The CDR3 DNA is TGTGCCAGCAGTTACTCAATCAGAAGAGCAGGCGAGCAGTACTTC.

The chain is built from TRBV19 and TRBJ1-1; D remains ambiguous. The CDR3 runs to 13 residues. The V end lost 8 bases, the J end lost 3 bases, and 13 bases lay between the germline ends. The germline gives CDR1 LNHDA, CDR2 SQIVND (reference sequence). The CDR3 DNA reads as TGTGCCAGTTCCCCCCTGGTGGACACTGAAGCTTTCTTT. Its translation is CASSPLVDTEAFF.

V gene TRBV7-9 combines with J gene TRBJ2-6; a weak D match, TRBD1 (6 bases). Germline V gene lookup returns CDR1 SEHNR and CDR2 FQNEAQ (reference sequence). The CDR3 has 17 residues. Trimming removed 6 bases from V and 3 bases from J, with 18 bases in between. DNA for the CDR3: TGTGCCAGCAGTAGCCTAGGCCAGGGGCTTGGGGCCAACGTCCTGACTTTC. Protein sequence: CASSSLGQGLGANVLTF.

The chain uses TRBV7-3 and TRBJ2-7; D gene uncertain. Between the trimmed V and J ends, which lost 5 bases and 1 base, there was a span of 9 bases. Germline assignment: CDR1 SGHTA and CDR2 FQGTGA. The CDR3 spans 13 residues. CDR3 residues: CASSPPFSYEQYF. In DNA, the CDR3 is TGTGCCAGCAGCCCCCCTTTTTCCTACGAGCAGTACTTC.

The rearrangement joins TRBV27 to TRBJ2-7, with D maybe TRBD1 (6 bases). The length of the CDR3 is 12 residues. V was clipped by 1 base and J by 6 bases, with 7 bases between them. Germline values: CDR1 MNHEY, CDR2 SMNVEV (reference sequence). The CDR3 loop reads CASSLLGAEQYF. CDR3 nucleotide sequence: TGTGCCAGCAGTTTATTGGGGGCCGAGCAGTACTTC.

The chain carries TRBV2 and TRBJ1-2, with a tentative D call TRBD1 (5 bases). Germline V gene lookup returns CDR1 SNHLY and CDR2 FYNNEI. The CDR3 is 13 residues long. Trimming removed 8 bases at V and 6 bases at J, with 16 bases between. Here the CDR3 reads CASHTGRDDGYTF. CDR3 nucleotide sequence: TGTGCCAGCCACACGGGGAGGGACGATGGCTACACCTTC.

V usage is TRBV5-1 and J usage is TRBJ1-1; no clear D gene. Germline assignment: CDR1 SGHRS and CDR2 YFSETQ. The ends were cut back, 4 bases at V and 1 base at J, with 11 bases in the middle. There are 14 residues in the CDR3. CDR3 nucleotides: TGCGCCAGCAGCCCGACCCAGAGGAACACTGAAGCTTTCTTT. Protein sequence: CASSPTQRNTEAFF.

The chain uses TRBV7-9 and TRBJ2-5; 8 bases map to TRBD2. The CDR3 has 15 residues. Germline CDR1 reads SEHNR; CDR2 reads FQNEAQ (reference sequence). Unmatched junction bases numbered 9, after V lost 4 bases and J lost 5 bases. The CDR3 region is CASSWPRGGRETQYF. For the CDR3, the DNA is TGTGCCAGCAGCTGGCCCCGGGGCGGGAGGGAGACCCAGTACTTC.

This clone was observed a single time. The genes are TRBV11-2 and TRBJ2-7; 12 nucleotides agree with TRBD2. Per germline, CDR1 SGHAT and CDR2 FQNNGV. The CDR3 is made up of 18 amino acids. The ends lost 0 bases at V and 1 base at J; junction bases unmatched: 7. This CDR3 reads CASSLDMTSGRPSYEQYF. The CDR3 DNA follows: TGTGCCAGCAGCTTAGATATGACTAGCGGGAGACCTTCCTACGAGCAGTACTTC.

Details on this clone: One end of the junction varies from germline; a read error may be responsible. The rearrangement links TRBV27 to TRBJ2-7, with D unclear. Germline assignment: CDR1 MNHEY and CDR2 SMNVEV (reference sequence). The CDR3 is 13 amino acids. CDR3 amino acids: CATSPSSSYEQYF. CDR3 DNA sequence: TGTGCCACCAGTCCGTCCTCAAGTTACGAGCAGTACTTC.

This clone has a single count. The gene calls are TRBV28 and TRBJ2-1, with 7 bases aligning to TRBD2. The CDR3 is made up of 13 amino acids. J lost 0 bases, V lost 9 bases, and 2 bases had no gene match. The V gene's germline CDR1 is MDHEN and CDR2 SYDVKM. The CDR3 DNA follows: TGTGCCAGTGAGCGGGACTCCTACAATGAGCAGTTCTTC. Protein: CASERDSYNEQFF. Complete variable domain (other parts from reference TRBV28 and TRBJ2-1): DVKVTQSSRYLVKRTGEKVFLECVQDMDHENMFWYRQDPGLGLRLIYFSYDVKMKEKGDIPEGYSVSREKKERFSLILESASTNQTSMYLCASERDSYNEQFFGPGTRLTVL.

This clone was observed at least ten times. The chain recombines TRBV13 with TRBJ2-2, with TRBD2 identical over 9 bases. V was clipped by 4 bases and J by 4 bases; unmatched bases: 13. Germline V CDR1 and CDR2: PRHDT, FYEKMQ (reference sequence). CDR3 length: 18 residues. This CDR3 reads CASSSIHRAGGSTGELFF. The DNA of the CDR3 is TGTGCCAGCAGCTCTATCCATAGAGCGGGAGGCTCCACCGGGGAGCTGTTTTTT.